Listed here is a single TCR beta chain. These data belong to a study of shared T cell receptors in the human thymus. Generated by immunoSEQ multiplex PCR, the TCRdb table keeps only in-frame clones and is missing some. The repertoire holds about 380,000 clones, with over 90% as singletons. V was trimmed by 5 bases and J by 6 bases, leaving 25 bases between them. CDR1 and CDR2 from the germline V gene are SGHTA and FQGTGA. CDR3 length: 17 residues. The rearrangement links TRBV7-3 to TRBJ1-2; D is possibly TRBD1 (5 bases). The specimen was thymocytes. The receptor's source is a human donor. CDR3 DNA: TGTGCCAGCAGCCCCTCCGCTCCGGGACGGAGGCTAGATGGCTACACCTTC. Translated: CASSPSAPGRRLDGYTF.